Listed below are T cell receptor beta chains from one sample, sequenced in a study of blood T cell repertoires in COVID-19. TCRdb's table, derived via immunoSEQ multiplex PCR, lists solely in-frame clones and lacks some. This sample yields around 190,000 clones, of which roughly 84% are seen a single time; 18% belongs to the top ten. Material for sequencing was peripheral blood. These receptors all come from a man in his forties or fifties with COVID-19, enrolled during active disease. The CDR3 runs from the conserved cysteine through the conserved F or W. The order of the fields is J gene, clone size, V gene, D gene, CDR3 protein, CDR3 DNA. A D gene is named only where the DNA matches it firmly. The size of a clone is reported for some rows only, either as once, few or many, or as a class for expanded clones.

j_gene: TRBJ2-1
abundance: .
v_gene: TRBV9
d_gene: .
CDR3aa: CASSVDRDNEQFF
CDR3nt: TGTGCCAGCAGCGTAGACAGAGACAATGAGCAGTTCTTC

j_gene: TRBJ1-2
abundance: .
v_gene: TRBV18
d_gene: TRBD1
CDR3aa: CASSSGQGVNYGYTF
CDR3nt: TGTGCCAGCTCATCAGGACAGGGGGTAAACTATGGCTACACCTTC

j_gene: TRBJ2-7
abundance: .
v_gene: TRBV12-5
d_gene: TRBD1
CDR3aa: CASGLRPTGSEQYF
CDR3nt: TGTGCTAGTGGTTTACGGCCGACAGGGTCCGAGCAGTACTTC

j_gene: TRBJ1-2
abundance: .
v_gene: TRBV5-6
d_gene: .
CDR3aa: CASSLEQGSFRNYGYTF
CDR3nt: TGTGCCAGCAGCTTGGAACAGGGAAGTTTTAGGAACTATGGCTACACCTTC

j_gene: TRBJ2-7
abundance: .
v_gene: TRBV6-1
d_gene: TRBD1
CDR3aa: CASSDLQGKDEQYF
CDR3nt: TGTGCCAGCAGTGATTTACAGGGGAAAGACGAGCAGTACTTC

j_gene: TRBJ1-2
abundance: .
v_gene: TRBV19
d_gene: TRBD1
CDR3aa: CASIDRAGYTF
CDR3nt: TGTGCCAGTATTGACAGGGCAGGCTACACCTTC

j_gene: TRBJ2-7
abundance: once
v_gene: TRBV19
d_gene: .
CDR3aa: CASSIVSRSSSYEQYF
CDR3nt: TGTGCCAGTAGTATAGTGAGCAGGTCCAGCTCCTACGAGCAGTACTTC

j_gene: TRBJ2-1
abundance: .
v_gene: TRBV7-2
d_gene: .
CDR3aa: CASSFGVGAYNEQFF
CDR3nt: TGTGCCAGCAGCTTTGGGGTAGGGGCGTACAATGAGCAGTTCTTC

j_gene: TRBJ2-6
abundance: .
v_gene: TRBV5-4
d_gene: .
CDR3aa: CASTQQGPSGANVLTF
CDR3nt: TGTGCCTCCACCCAACAGGGCCCCTCTGGGGCCAACGTCCTGACTTTC

j_gene: TRBJ2-5
abundance: .
v_gene: TRBV7-9
d_gene: TRBD2
CDR3aa: CASSLKASGYQETQYF
CDR3nt: TGTGCCAGCAGCTTAAAGGCTAGCGGGTACCAAGAGACCCAGTACTTC

j_gene: TRBJ1-2
abundance: .
v_gene: TRBV28
d_gene: .
CDR3aa: CASSLGIRSYGYTF
CDR3nt: TGTGCCAGCAGTTTAGGAATTCGGAGCTATGGCTACACCTTC

j_gene: TRBJ2-3
abundance: .
v_gene: TRBV12-3/TRBV12-4
d_gene: .
CDR3aa: CASGGVAVDTQYF
CDR3nt: TGTGCATCGGGCGGGGTCGCGGTAGATACGCAGTATTTT

j_gene: TRBJ1-5
abundance: once
v_gene: TRBV10-3
d_gene: TRBD1
CDR3aa: CAISQRGQGSNQPQHF
CDR3nt: TGTGCCATCAGCCAAAGGGGACAGGGGTCCAATCAGCCCCAGCATTTT

j_gene: TRBJ1-5
abundance: .
v_gene: TRBV7-9
d_gene: .
CDR3aa: CAIIVQPQHF
CDR3nt: TGTGCCATCATAGTTCAGCCCCAGCATTTT

j_gene: TRBJ1-4
abundance: .
v_gene: TRBV24-1
d_gene: .
CDR3aa: CATSAPPLWAATNEKLFF
CDR3nt: TGTGCCACCAGTGCCCCCCCGCTTTGGGCTGCAACTAATGAAAAACTGTTTTTT

j_gene: TRBJ2-5
abundance: .
v_gene: TRBV6-6
d_gene: TRBD1
CDR3aa: CASSQTGEETQYF
CDR3nt: TGTGCCAGCAGTCAGACAGGGGAGGAGACCCAGTACTTC

j_gene: TRBJ1-4
abundance: few
v_gene: TRBV24-1
d_gene: .
CDR3aa: CATSGAGDEKLFF
CDR3nt: TGTGCCACCAGTGGTGCAGGGGACGAAAAACTGTTTTTT

j_gene: TRBJ1-1
abundance: once
v_gene: TRBV19
d_gene: TRBD1
CDR3aa: CASSIWTTGVTEAFF
CDR3nt: TGTGCCAGTAGTATTTGGACCACAGGGGTCACTGAAGCTTTCTTT

j_gene: TRBJ1-4
abundance: .
v_gene: TRBV5-1
d_gene: .
CDR3aa: CASSTRDNNGGKLFF
CDR3nt: TGCGCCAGCAGCACCCGGGACAACAATGGGGGAAAACTGTTTTTT

j_gene: TRBJ1-3
abundance: few
v_gene: TRBV19
d_gene: TRBD1
CDR3aa: CASRTLGTGDRSGNTIYF
CDR3nt: TGTGCCAGTAGAACATTGGGGACAGGGGATCGATCTGGAAACACCATATATTTT

j_gene: TRBJ2-3
abundance: .
v_gene: TRBV5-1
d_gene: TRBD1
CDR3aa: CASSLWQGAPDTQYF
CDR3nt: TGCGCCAGCAGCTTGTGGCAGGGGGCCCCAGATACGCAGTATTTT

j_gene: TRBJ2-2
abundance: .
v_gene: TRBV14
d_gene: TRBD2
CDR3aa: CASSRPGLGGNTGELFF
CDR3nt: TGTGCCAGCAGTCGACCGGGACTAGGAGGGAACACCGGGGAGCTGTTTTTT

j_gene: TRBJ1-5
abundance: few
v_gene: TRBV7-2
d_gene: .
CDR3aa: CASSSTFGRVNQPQHF
CDR3nt: TGTGCCAGCAGCTCCACTTTTGGGCGCGTCAATCAGCCCCAGCATTTT

j_gene: TRBJ2-1
abundance: .
v_gene: TRBV9
d_gene: .
CDR3aa: CASSVVPGDVNEQFF
CDR3nt: TGTGCCAGCAGCGTAGTCCCAGGGGACGTCAATGAGCAGTTCTTC

j_gene: TRBJ1-3
abundance: .
v_gene: TRBV24-1
d_gene: TRBD1
CDR3aa: CATSVLIPGQGNTIYF
CDR3nt: TGTGCCACCAGTGTTCTGATCCCGGGACAGGGAAACACCATATATTTT

j_gene: TRBJ2-7
abundance: .
v_gene: TRBV3-1/TRBV3-2
d_gene: .
CDR3aa: CASSQGPGSYEQYF
CDR3nt: TGTGCCAGCAGCCAAGGTCCGGGATCATACGAGCAGTACTTC

j_gene: TRBJ1-5
abundance: few
v_gene: TRBV15
d_gene: .
CDR3aa: CATSRDLFNQPQHF
CDR3nt: TGTGCCACCAGCAGAGATCTCTTCAATCAGCCCCAGCATTTT

j_gene: TRBJ1-2
abundance: .
v_gene: TRBV30
d_gene: .
CDR3aa: CAWTSGEGRLYGYTF
CDR3nt: TGTGCCTGGACCTCCGGAGAGGGGAGGCTCTATGGCTACACCTTC

j_gene: TRBJ1-5
abundance: once
v_gene: TRBV2
d_gene: TRBD1
CDR3aa: CASIRTGNQPQHF
CDR3nt: TGTGCCAGCATCCGGACAGGAAATCAGCCCCAGCATTTT

j_gene: TRBJ1-6
abundance: .
v_gene: TRBV4-3
d_gene: .
CDR3aa: CASSQVGGSPLHF
CDR3nt: TGCGCCAGCAGCCAAGTGGGGGGATCACCCCTCCACTTT

j_gene: TRBJ2-6
abundance: .
v_gene: TRBV19
d_gene: .
CDR3aa: CASTFGAGANVLTF
CDR3nt: TGTGCCAGTACTTTCGGGGCTGGGGCCAACGTCCTGACTTTC

j_gene: TRBJ2-1
abundance: .
v_gene: TRBV10-3
d_gene: TRBD2
CDR3aa: CAIREGLASLEQFF
CDR3nt: TGTGCCATCAGGGAGGGACTAGCGAGCCTAGAGCAGTTCTTC

j_gene: TRBJ2-3
abundance: .
v_gene: TRBV5-4
d_gene: TRBD2
CDR3aa: CASSLNGRTSTDTQYF
CDR3nt: TGTGCCAGCAGCTTGAACGGGAGGACCAGCACAGATACGCAGTATTTT

j_gene: TRBJ2-3
abundance: .
v_gene: TRBV19
d_gene: .
CDR3aa: CASRGASPSTDTQYF
CDR3nt: TGTGCCAGTAGGGGGGCATCTCCTAGCACAGATACGCAGTATTTT

j_gene: TRBJ2-7
abundance: .
v_gene: TRBV5-5
d_gene: .
CDR3aa: CASSLALRDEQYF
CDR3nt: TGTGCCAGCAGCTTGGCTCTACGGGACGAGCAGTACTTC

j_gene: TRBJ2-1
abundance: few
v_gene: TRBV19
d_gene: .
CDR3aa: CASSIRGNSYNEQFF
CDR3nt: TGTGCCAGTAGTATAAGGGGGAACTCCTACAATGAGCAGTTCTTC

j_gene: TRBJ1-2
abundance: .
v_gene: TRBV5-5
d_gene: TRBD1
CDR3aa: CASSGTGGASGYTF
CDR3nt: TGTGCCAGCAGCGGAACAGGGGGGGCTTCTGGCTACACCTTC